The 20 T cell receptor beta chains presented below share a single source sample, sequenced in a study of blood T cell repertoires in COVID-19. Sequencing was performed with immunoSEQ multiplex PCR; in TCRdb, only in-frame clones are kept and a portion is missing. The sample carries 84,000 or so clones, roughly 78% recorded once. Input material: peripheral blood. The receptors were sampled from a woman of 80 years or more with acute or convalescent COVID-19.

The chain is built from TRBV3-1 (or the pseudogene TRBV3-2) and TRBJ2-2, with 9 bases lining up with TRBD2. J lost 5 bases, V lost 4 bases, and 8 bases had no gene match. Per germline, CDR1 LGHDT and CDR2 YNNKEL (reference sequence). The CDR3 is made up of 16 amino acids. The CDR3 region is CASSPGSSGATGELFF. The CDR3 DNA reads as TGTGCCAGCAGCCCGGGGTCTAGCGGGGCGACCGGGGAGCTGTTTTTT.

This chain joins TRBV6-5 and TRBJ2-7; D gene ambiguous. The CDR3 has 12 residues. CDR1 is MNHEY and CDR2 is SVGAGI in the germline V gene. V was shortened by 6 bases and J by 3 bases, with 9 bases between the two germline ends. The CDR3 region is CASRGRIYEQYF. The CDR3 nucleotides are TGTGCCAGCAGGGGCCGTATCTACGAGCAGTACTTC.

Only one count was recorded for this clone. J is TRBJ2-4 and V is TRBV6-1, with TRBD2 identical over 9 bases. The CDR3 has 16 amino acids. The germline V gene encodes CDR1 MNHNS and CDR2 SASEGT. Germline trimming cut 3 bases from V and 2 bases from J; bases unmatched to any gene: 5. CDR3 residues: CASSEVAGGTKNIQYF. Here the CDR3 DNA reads TGTGCCAGCAGTGAGGTCGCGGGGGGGACCAAAAACATTCAGTACTTC.

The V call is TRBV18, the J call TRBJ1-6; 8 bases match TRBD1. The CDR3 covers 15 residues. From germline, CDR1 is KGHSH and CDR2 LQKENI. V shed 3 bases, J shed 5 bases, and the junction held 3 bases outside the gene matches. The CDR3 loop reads CASSPRGLDNSPLHF. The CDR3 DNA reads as TGTGCCAGCTCACCCAGGGGGCTGGATAATTCACCCCTCCACTTT.

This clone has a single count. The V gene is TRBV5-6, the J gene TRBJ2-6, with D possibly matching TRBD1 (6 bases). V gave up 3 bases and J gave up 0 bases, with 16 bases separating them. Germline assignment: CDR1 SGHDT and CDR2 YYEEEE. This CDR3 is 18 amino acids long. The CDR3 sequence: CASSYRQAAYSGANVLTF. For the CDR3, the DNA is TGTGCCAGCAGCTACCGACAGGCTGCTTACTCTGGGGCCAACGTCCTGACTTTC.

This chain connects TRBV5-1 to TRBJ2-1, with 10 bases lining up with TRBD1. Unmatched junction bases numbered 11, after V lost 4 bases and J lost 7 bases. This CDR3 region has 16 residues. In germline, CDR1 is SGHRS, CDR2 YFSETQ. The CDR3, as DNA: TGCGCCAGCAGCCCACTCGGGGACAGGGGTGGGAATGAGCAGTTCTTC. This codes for CASSPLGDRGGNEQFF. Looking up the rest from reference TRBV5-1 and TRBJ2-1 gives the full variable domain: KAGVTQTPRYLIKTRGQQVTLSCSPISGHRSVSWYQQTPGQGLQFLFEYFSETQRNKGNFPGRFSGRQFSNSRSEMNVSTLELGDSALYLCASSPLGDRGGNEQFFGPGTRLTVL.

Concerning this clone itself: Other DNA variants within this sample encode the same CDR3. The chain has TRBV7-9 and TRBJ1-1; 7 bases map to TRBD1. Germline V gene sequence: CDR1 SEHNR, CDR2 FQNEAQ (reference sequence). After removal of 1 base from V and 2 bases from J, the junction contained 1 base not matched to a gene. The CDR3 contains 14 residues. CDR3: CASSLGQGNTEAFF. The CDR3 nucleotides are TGTGCCAGCAGCTTAGGACAGGGTAACACTGAAGCTTTCTTT.

The CDR3 nucleotides are TGCAGCGTTGAAACAGGGCTGGGGGGCTACACCTTC. Residues: CSVETGLGGYTF. V and J are TRBV29-1 and TRBJ1-2, with D maybe TRBD1 (6 bases). The ends were cut back, 2 bases at V and 8 bases at J, with 12 bases in the middle. Germline V lookup: CDR1 SQVTM, CDR2 ANQGSEA. The length of the CDR3 is 12 residues.

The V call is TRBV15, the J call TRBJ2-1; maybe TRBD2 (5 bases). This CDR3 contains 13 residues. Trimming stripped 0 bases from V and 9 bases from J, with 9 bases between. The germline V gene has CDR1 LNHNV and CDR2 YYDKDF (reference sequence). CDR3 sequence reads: CATSRDFGSEQFF. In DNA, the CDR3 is TGTGCCACCAGCAGAGATTTTGGGAGTGAGCAGTTCTTC.

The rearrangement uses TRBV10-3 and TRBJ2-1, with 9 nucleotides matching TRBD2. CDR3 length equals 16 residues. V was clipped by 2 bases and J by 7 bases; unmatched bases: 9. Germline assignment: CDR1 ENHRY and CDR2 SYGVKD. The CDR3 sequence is CAISEGGRASRNEQFF. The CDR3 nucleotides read TGTGCCATCAGTGAGGGCGGGAGGGCGTCACGGAATGAGCAGTTCTTC.

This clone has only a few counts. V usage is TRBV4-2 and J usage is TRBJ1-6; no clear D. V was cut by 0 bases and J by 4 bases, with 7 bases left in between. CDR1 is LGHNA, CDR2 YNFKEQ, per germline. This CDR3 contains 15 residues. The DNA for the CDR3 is TGTGCCAGCAGCCAAGATACTGTTTATAATTCACCCCTCCACTTT. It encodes CASSQDTVYNSPLHF.

CDR3 region: CASSLEGNSNQPQHF. CDR3 coding DNA: TGCGCCAGCAGCTTGGAGGGGAATAGCAATCAGCCCCAGCATTTT. V gene TRBV5-1 combines with J gene TRBJ1-5; tentatively, D is TRBD1 (5 bases). Trimming removed 0 bases at V and 0 bases at J, with 7 bases between. There are 15 residues in the CDR3. CDR1 SGHRS and CDR2 YFSETQ come from the germline V gene. The full variable domain, with the rest looked up from reference TRBV5-1 and TRBJ1-5, is KAGVTQTPRYLIKTRGQQVTLSCSPISGHRSVSWYQQTPGQGLQFLFEYFSETQRNKGNFPGRFSGRQFSNSRSEMNVSTLELGDSALYLCASSLEGNSNQPQHFGDGTRLSIL.

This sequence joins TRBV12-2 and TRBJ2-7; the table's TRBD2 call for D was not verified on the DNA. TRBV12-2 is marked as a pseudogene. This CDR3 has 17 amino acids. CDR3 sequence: CASRLATTSGFSYEQYF. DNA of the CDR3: TGTGCAAGTCGCTTAGCGACGACTAGCGGTTTCTCCTACGAGCAGTACTTC.

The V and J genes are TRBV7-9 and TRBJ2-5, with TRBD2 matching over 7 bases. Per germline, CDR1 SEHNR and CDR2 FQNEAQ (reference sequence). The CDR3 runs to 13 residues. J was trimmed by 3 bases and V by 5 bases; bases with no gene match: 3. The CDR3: CASSGAGEETQYF. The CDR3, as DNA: TGTGCCAGCAGCGGGGCGGGAGAAGAGACCCAGTACTTC.

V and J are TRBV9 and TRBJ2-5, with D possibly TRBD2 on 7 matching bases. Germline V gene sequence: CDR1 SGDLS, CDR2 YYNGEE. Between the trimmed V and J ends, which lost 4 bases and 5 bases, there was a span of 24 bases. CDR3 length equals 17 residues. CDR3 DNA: TGTGCCAGCAGCCCCACCCCGGGGGCGGGGGCCGGGGAGACCCAGTACTTC. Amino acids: CASSPTPGAGAGETQYF.

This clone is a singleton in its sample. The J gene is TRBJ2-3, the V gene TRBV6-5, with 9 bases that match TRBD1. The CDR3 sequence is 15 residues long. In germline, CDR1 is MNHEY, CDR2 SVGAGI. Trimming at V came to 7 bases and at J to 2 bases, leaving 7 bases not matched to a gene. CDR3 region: CASMGGTGFTDTQYF. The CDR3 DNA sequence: TGTGCCAGCATGGGGGGGACAGGGTTCACAGATACGCAGTATTTT.

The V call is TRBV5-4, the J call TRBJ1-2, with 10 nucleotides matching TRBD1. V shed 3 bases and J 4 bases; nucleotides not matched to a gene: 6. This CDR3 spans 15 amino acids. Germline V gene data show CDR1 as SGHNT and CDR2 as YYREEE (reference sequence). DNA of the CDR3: TGTGCCAGCAGCTCCCCGGGACAGGGGATCTATGGCTACACCTTC. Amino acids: CASSSPGQGIYGYTF.

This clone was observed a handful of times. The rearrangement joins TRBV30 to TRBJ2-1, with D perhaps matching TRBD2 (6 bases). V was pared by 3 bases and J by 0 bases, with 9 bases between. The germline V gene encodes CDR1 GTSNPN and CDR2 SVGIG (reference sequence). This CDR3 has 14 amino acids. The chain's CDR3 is CAWREGNSYNEQFF. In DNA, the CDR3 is TGTGCCTGGAGGGAGGGAAACTCCTACAATGAGCAGTTCTTC.

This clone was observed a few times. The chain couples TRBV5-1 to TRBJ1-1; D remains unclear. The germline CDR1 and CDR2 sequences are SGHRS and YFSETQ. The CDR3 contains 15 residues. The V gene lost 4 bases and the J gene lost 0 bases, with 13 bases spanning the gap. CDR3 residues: CASSRGSYMNTEAFF. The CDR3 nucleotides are TGCGCCAGCAGCCGCGGGAGTTACATGAACACTGAAGCTTTCTTT.

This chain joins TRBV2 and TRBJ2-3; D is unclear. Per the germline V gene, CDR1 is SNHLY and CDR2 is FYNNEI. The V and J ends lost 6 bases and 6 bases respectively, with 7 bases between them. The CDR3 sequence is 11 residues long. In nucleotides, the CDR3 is TGTGCCAGCAGGGCTTACGATACGCAGTATTTT. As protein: CASRAYDTQYF.